This TCR beta chain was found in a study of blood T cell repertoires in COVID-19. Background on the study: The samples span acute and convalescent COVID-19 from the United States, Italy and Spain.

Enrolled through a virtual design, the participants were between roughly 18 and 95 years of age and came from roughly 22 US areas. Grouping used clinical history reported by participants in a survey and questionnaire. In the original workflow: It was from reference gene primer amplification that nucleated cell counts were estimated. Generated by immunoSEQ multiplex PCR, the TCRdb table keeps only in-frame clones and is missing some. V, J and clone size are taken as reported in that table, and D and trimming were inferred from the DNA itself. The sample yields roughly 130,000 clones, 84% seen once. The CDR3 runs 15 residues. Germline loops: CDR1 SGHDT, CDR2 YYEEEE. V was shortened by 4 bases and J by 2 bases, with 16 bases between the two germline ends. A single count supports this clone.

This TCR was sampled from a woman in her forties or fifties with acute COVID-19. Sequences were obtained from PBMCs or T cells enriched from blood (not recorded which). This chain joins TRBV5-6 and TRBJ2-7; maybe TRBD1 (6 bases). Here the CDR3 reads CASSASPGAPYEQYF. The CDR3 DNA is TGTGCCAGCAGCGCCTCTCCAGGGGCCCCCTACGAGCAGTACTTC. Full variable domain (remainder filled in from reference TRBV5-6 and TRBJ2-7): DAGVTQSPTHLIKTRGQQVTLRCSPKSGHDTVSWYQQALGQGPQFIFQYYEEEERQRGNFPDRFSGHQFPNYSSELNVNALLLGDSALYLCASSASPGAPYEQYFGPGTRLTVT.